These T cell receptor beta chains were read from a single sample in a study of human T cells and chemical hapten exposure. TCRdb reprocessed the RACE reads via MiXCR and lists one record per CDR3 protein. The data contain 360,000 or so distinct CDR3 sequences, more than 5% of them singletons. The material sequenced was whole blood, taken in connection with sensitization to the hapten diphenylcyclopropenone (DPC). These receptor sequences come from a woman under 30 with alopecia areata. Some clones in this sample may be carry-over from other donors' samples. The CDR3 runs from the conserved cysteine through the conserved F or W. Each record gives: clone size, J gene, D gene, V gene, CDR3 DNA, CDR3 protein. D genes are given only for firm matches. Size tells how often a clone was seen (once, few, many) or the class of an expanded clone, and some rows leave it out.

.	TRBJ2-3	.	TRBV6-2/TRBV6-3	TGTGCCAGCAGTGGACTCGCCGTGATCGATACGCAGTATTTT	CASSGLAVIDTQYF
many	TRBJ1-3	.	TRBV4-2	TGTGCCAGCAGCCGGAAACTGGACGCCAACTCTGGAAACACCATATATTTT	CASSRKLDANSGNTIYF
many	TRBJ1-2	.	TRBV5-1	TGCGCCAGCAGCCCCACCCTTGCGGGCCCCTATGGCTACACCTTC	CASSPTLAGPYGYTF
many	TRBJ1-1	TRBD1	TRBV6-2/TRBV6-3	TGTGCCAGCAATATACAGGGGGGCACTGAAGCTTTCTTT	CASNIQGGTEAFF
few	TRBJ1-1	.	TRBV29-1	TGCAGCGTTTCGACCACCGGGAACACTGAAGCTTTCTTT	CSVSTTGNTEAFF
few	TRBJ2-7	.	TRBV5-1	TGCGCCAGCAGCTTAGGGACGGTAAGCTCCTACGAGCAGTACTTC	CASSLGTVSSYEQYF
many	TRBJ2-3	.	TRBV28	TGTGCCAGCAGTCCCGACAGCACAGATACGCAGTATTTT	CASSPDSTDTQYF
.	TRBJ2-6	.	TRBV2	TGTGACAGCAGTGAAACCACTGGGGCCAACGTCCTGACTTTC	CDSSETTGANVLTF
few	TRBJ2-3	TRBD2	TRBV7-2	TGTGCCAGCAGCCACCCGACTAGCGGTACAGATACGCAGTATTTT	CASSHPTSGTDTQYF
few	TRBJ2-3	.	TRBV20-1	TGCAGTGCTGAGCTTCCCGGTAGTGATACGCAGTATTTT	CSAELPGSDTQYF
few	TRBJ1-5	.	TRBV2	TGTGCCAGCAGAGCCCGGACATCGAATCAGCCCCAGCATTTT	CASRARTSNQPQHF
.	TRBJ1-2	.	TRBV20-1	TGCAGTGCTAGAGATTATAGCCTGCTAGACTATGGCTACACCTTC	CSARDYSLLDYGYTF
many	TRBJ1-5	.	TRBV29-1	TGCAGCGAAATGACAGACAGCGATCAGCCCCAGCATTTT	CSEMTDSDQPQHF
few	TRBJ2-2	.	TRBV9	TGTGCCAGCAGCGTAAAAAGGGGGAGTCCGAACACCGGGGAGCTGTTTTTT	CASSVKRGSPNTGELFF
many	TRBJ1-1	.	TRBV29-1	TGCAGCGTCGCGGACTTTTTCAACACTGAAGCTTTCTTT	CSVADFFNTEAFF
few	TRBJ1-5	.	TRBV6-1	TGTGCCAGCAGCGCCGGCAGTCAGCCCCAGCATTTT	CASSAGSQPQHF
many	TRBJ2-3	TRBD2	TRBV12-5	TGTGCTAGTGACGATAGCGGGGGGGCCTTGGAGCAGTATTTT	CASDDSGGALEQYF
many	TRBJ2-1	TRBD2	TRBV4-2	TGTGCCAGCAGCCCGGGGCTAGCGGGGGGGCGCTCCTACAATGAGCAGTTCTTC	CASSPGLAGGRSYNEQFF
few	TRBJ2-5	TRBD2	TRBV19	TGTGCCACCCAGGCCTGGGGGGGGTCCCAAGAGACCCAGTACTTC	CATQAWGGSQETQYF
many	TRBJ1-5	.	TRBV20-1	TGCAGTGCCCGAGGGGGTACAAATAGGCCCCAGCATTTT	CSARGGTNRPQHF
.	TRBJ2-4	.	TRBV20-1	TGCAGTGCCAAGAACAGCAGACTAGCCAAAAACATTCAGTACTTC	CSAKNSRLAKNIQYF
.	TRBJ2-4	.	TRBV28	TGTGCCAGCAGTTTTGAACTCGCCAAAAACATTCAGTACTTC	CASSFELAKNIQYF
few	TRBJ2-7	TRBD2	TRBV5-1	TGCGCCAGCAGCGGCCCAGGGACTAGCGTTTCCAATCGGCAGTACTTC	CASSGPGTSVSNRQYF
many	TRBJ1-5	.	TRBV7-2	TGTGCCAGCAGCTTAGCGGCGAGCTCCTATCCTGATCAGCCCCAGCATTTT	CASSLAASSYPDQPQHF
.	TRBJ2-3	TRBD2	TRBV2	TGTGCCAGCAGTGAAGTGCGGGGGGGATCCACAGATACGCAGTATTTT	CASSEVRGGSTDTQYF
few	TRBJ1-1	.	TRBV4-1	TGCGCCAGCAGCCAAGACTGGCAGTTCCTCACTGAAGCTTTCTTT	CASSQDWQFLTEAFF
many	TRBJ1-1	.	TRBV7-7	TGTGCTAGCAGCTCCTTAACGGGCGCGATTGGTGAAGCTTTCTTT	CASSSLTGAIGEAFF
few	TRBJ2-3	.	TRBV21-1	TGTGCCAGCAGCCTCCCCCCCGTCCAAAAGGCCACAGATACGCAGTATTTT	CASSLPPVQKATDTQYF
once	TRBJ1-5	.	TRBV27	TGTGCCAGCAGTTTACAACCCCGGCCAGATAGCAATCAGCCCCAGCATTTT	CASSLQPRPDSNQPQHF
.	TRBJ2-1	TRBD2	TRBV29-1	TGCAGCGCGGCCGGGACTAGCGGCCTGGGGGAGCAGTTCTTC	CSAAGTSGLGEQFF
.	TRBJ1-2	.	TRBV10-3	TGTGCCATCAGTGACCCCGACTATGGCTACACCTTC	CAISDPDYGYTF
few	TRBJ2-3	TRBD1	TRBV6-2/TRBV6-3	TGTGCCAGCAGTTACGGGTGGAGCCGTACCCCTCTTCCAGGGGGCGCCCCGACAGATACGCAGTATTTT	CASSYGWSRTPLPGGAPTDTQYF
.	TRBJ2-2	TRBD2	TRBV29-1	TGCAGCCCCCCCCGTTCGCAGCGGGGGGGCACCGGGGAGCTGTTTTTT	CSPPRSQRGGTGELFF
few	TRBJ2-3	.	TRBV7-2	TGTGCCAGCAGCGTAAAGGGGGTTCACTTGATCACAGATACGCAGTATTTT	CASSVKGVHLITDTQYF
few	TRBJ2-5	TRBD1	TRBV18	TGTGCCAGCTCACCAAACAGGGGAAAACCAGAGACCCAGTACTTC	CASSPNRGKPETQYF
few	TRBJ1-6	.	TRBV9	TGTGCCAGCAGCGGCCCCGCAGGGCATGGCAATTCACCCCTCCACTTT	CASSGPAGHGNSPLHF
.	TRBJ2-2	TRBD2	TRBV10-3	TGTGCCATCAGCACATTGACTAGCGGGGAAACCGGGGAGCTGTTTTTT	CAISTLTSGETGELFF
.	TRBJ1-1	.	TRBV4-3	TGCGCCAGCAGCCATGTACAACGGAACACTGAAGCTTTCTTT	CASSHVQRNTEAFF
many	TRBJ1-1	.	TRBV3-1	TGTGCCAGCAGCCAAGATCACCGAGGGACGGCGAACACTGAAGCTTTCTTT	CASSQDHRGTANTEAFF
few	TRBJ1-4	.	TRBV28	TGTGCCAGCAGTTTCCGAGAAAAACTGTTTTTT	CASSFREKLFF
few	TRBJ2-7	TRBD1	TRBV28	TGTGCCAGCAGTACGAAGACGGACAGGGGCCACGAGCAGTACTTC	CASSTKTDRGHEQYF
few	TRBJ2-7	.	TRBV4-3	TGCGCCAGCAGCCAAGATCCCCCAGGGTCTAGCGACGAGCAGTACTTC	CASSQDPPGSSDEQYF
many	TRBJ1-1	.	TRBV6-7	TGTGCCAGCAAGTCCCCAGCTACGAACACTGAAGCTTTCTTT	CASKSPATNTEAFF
.	TRBJ1-3	TRBD1	TRBV5-6	TGTGCCAGCAGTCAAAGTACCGGGACAGGGGGGTCAGGAAACACCATATATTTT	CASSQSTGTGGSGNTIYF
few	TRBJ2-2	.	TRBV2	TGTGCCAGCCGTAGGGAAAATGGTGGCGGGGAGCTGTTTTTT	CASRRENGGGELFF
.	TRBJ1-1	.	TRBV11-2	TGTGCCAGCAGCTCGTTGGGGTCTGAAAGAGCTTTCTTT	CASSSLGSERAFF
.	TRBJ2-5	.	TRBV6-5	TGTGCCAGCAGCCACGCCGCCAGTCAACGGACCCAGTACTTC	CASSHAASQRTQYF
many	TRBJ2-1	.	TRBV20-1	TGCAGTGCTAGTATACCGCCCTCCTACAATGAGCAGTTCTTC	CSASIPPSYNEQFF
.	TRBJ2-4	.	TRBV20-1	TGCAGTGCTATACCGGAACCGAGGGGGAGTCTGAATCTAGCCAAAAACATTCAGTACTTC	CSAIPEPRGSLNLAKNIQYF
few	TRBJ2-3	TRBD1	TRBV14	TGTGCCAGCAGCCAGAGACAGGGTACGATTAGAAATACGCAGTATTTT	CASSQRQGTIRNTQYF
many	TRBJ1-2	TRBD1	TRBV2	TGTGCCAGCAGTGGACAGGGGATTGACTATGGCTACACCTTC	CASSGQGIDYGYTF